The next 20 T cell receptor beta chains were all read from a single sample in a study of glioma-infiltrating T cells. TCR alpha and beta CDR3 regions were amplified from RNA using iRepertoire nested multiplex PCR. TCRdb ran MiXCR on the multiplex PCR reads and lists one entry per CDR3 protein. The sample has about 93,000 distinct CDR3 sequences, around 37% seen once. What was sequenced was glioma tissue, nonneoplastic brain tissue, or PBMCs (not recorded which). The receptors come from a human donor with low-grade glioma or glioblastoma, undergoing nonglioma brain surgery, or in good health (not recorded which).

This clonotype was seen many times. This chain links TRBV6-1 with TRBJ1-5, with D uncertain. Trimming cost V 5 bases and J 5 bases, with 10 bases left between them. This CDR3 comprises 13 residues. Germline V gene data show CDR1 as MNHNS and CDR2 as SASEGT. The CDR3, as DNA: TGTGCCAGCAGTTCTTTCGGGGATCAGCCCCAGCATTTT. It encodes CASSSFGDQPQHF.

This clonotype has just a few counts. A much larger clonotype is one base distant, so this may be a read error. Without the conserved terminal phenylalanine or tryptophan, this CDR3 likely stems from a read error. This chain links TRBV14 with TRBJ2-1; no clear D gene. Trimming left V 2 bases short and J 2 bases short, with 13 bases between. The length of the CDR3 is 16 residues. In germline, CDR1 is SGHDN, CDR2 FVKESK. CDR3 protein: CASSQRIGPPYNEQFV. The CDR3 DNA is TGTGCCAGCAGCCAACGAATCGGTCCACCCTACAATGAGCAGTTCGTC.

This clonotype has at least ten counts. This chain joins TRBV3-1 and TRBJ2-7, with TRBD2 matching over 9 bases. Germline V gives CDR1 LGHDT, CDR2 YNNKEL (reference sequence). The CDR3 totals 14 residues. The junction had 5 bases not matched to a gene; V was cut back by 4 bases and J by 4 bases. The CDR3 here is CASSPVTSGYEQYF. CDR3 coding DNA: TGTGCCAGCAGCCCTGTGACTAGCGGATACGAGCAGTACTTC.

To note about this clonotype: A much larger clone lies one base from this, so it may be a read error. The rearrangement joins TRBV29-1 to TRBJ2-7; possible D gene TRBD2, 5 bases. Trimming stripped 6 bases from V and 3 bases from J, with 30 bases between. CDR3 size: 18 residues. Per the germline V gene, CDR1 is SQVTM and CDR2 is ANQGSEA. CDR3 sequence (DNA): TGCAGCGTAATCATCTCCAAACGGGGTTTTAGAGTCGGCTACGAGCAGTACTTC. Residues: CSVIISKRGFRVGYEQYF.

To note about this clonotype: A single base separates this from a much larger clone, so it may be a read error. The chain carries TRBV2 and TRBJ2-1, with 7 nucleotides matching TRBD2. CDR1 and CDR2 (germline): SNHLY, FYNNEI. The CDR3 extends over 15 amino acids. The CDR3 DNA sequence: TGTGCCAGCAGTGACGCCGGGACTACCTACAATGAGCAGTCCTTC. Residues: CASSDAGTTYNEQSF.

This clonotype was recorded many times. This chain uses TRBV4-1 with TRBJ1-1; no clear D gene. Per germline, CDR1 MGHRA and CDR2 YSYEKL. The germline V and J ends were trimmed by 0 bases and 8 bases, with 16 bases remaining between them. CDR3 length equals 15 residues. CDR3 sequence: CASSQDSGNRPEAFF. CDR3 coding DNA: TGCGCCAGCAGCCAAGATTCGGGGAATCGGCCCGAAGCTTTCTTT.

Turning to this clonotype: Sequence at one end of the junction differs from germline and may be a read error. This sequence joins TRBV6-5 and TRBJ2-7; no clear D gene. Germline CDR1 and CDR2: MNHEY and SVGAGI. CDR3 size: 13 residues. This CDR3 reads CARSYRECYEQYF. In DNA form, the CDR3 reads TGTGCCAGAAGTTACCGCGAGTGCTACGAGCAGTACTTC.

In the case of this clonotype: No conserved phenylalanine or tryptophan ends this CDR3, so it is likely a read error. The rearrangement uses TRBV5-1 and TRBJ2-7, with D maybe TRBD2 (5 bases). The CDR3 runs 14 residues. CDR1 and CDR2 from the germline V gene are SGHRS and YFSETQ. The V gene lost 1 base and the J gene lost 0 bases, with 8 bases spanning the gap. The CDR3 here is CASSLRDSSYEQYS. In DNA form, the CDR3 reads TGCGCCAGCAGCTTGCGGGATAGCTCCTACGAGCAGTACTCC.

Details on this clonotype: No DNA is shown, since the ends of the CDR3 on it are uncertain; the CDR3 is the one TCRdb lists. The chain joins TRBV7-8 to TRBJ2-1; the DNA was not compared with TRBD2, the D call given in the table. The CDR3 is 19 amino acids long, termini counted. The germline gives CDR1 SGHVS, CDR2 FQNEAQ. The CDR3 sequence: CASSFYICSARELGNEQFF.

There are a few counts of this clonotype. V is TRBV5-6 and J is TRBJ2-5; D may be TRBD1 (5 bases). Per the germline V gene, CDR1 is SGHDT and CDR2 is YYEEEE. The CDR3 totals 14 residues. V was trimmed by 3 bases and J by 3 bases, leaving 12 bases between them. In DNA form, the CDR3 reads TGTGCCAGCAGCTCGCTGACAGAAAAAGAGACCCAGTACTTC. This encodes CASSSLTEKETQYF. Together with reference TRBV5-6 and TRBJ2-5, the CDR3 gives the full variable domain: DAGVTQSPTHLIKTRGQQVTLRCSPKSGHDTVSWYQQALGQGPQFIFQYYEEEERQRGNFPDRFSGHQFPNYSSELNVNALLLGDSALYLCASSSLTEKETQYFGPGTRLLVL.

This clonotype has a count of ten or more. The chain links TRBV25-1 to TRBJ1-2; 10 bases align to TRBD1. The CDR3 covers 15 residues. J gave up 6 bases and V 3 bases, and 7 bases lay outside the gene matches. Germline CDR1 is MGHDK and CDR2 is SYGVNS. CDR3 sequence reads: CASSDTPGQGDGYTF. CDR3 nucleotides: TGTGCCAGCAGTGACACTCCCGGACAGGGGGATGGCTACACCTTC.

This clonotype turned up a few times. The chain couples TRBV29-1 to TRBJ2-4; 10 nucleotides match TRBD1. The CDR3 is 14 amino acids. V dropped 5 bases and J dropped 7; count of bases not matched to a gene: 8. Per germline, CDR1 SQVTM and CDR2 ANQGSEA. CDR3 sequence: CSVNRDRGSNIQYF. In DNA, the CDR3 is TGCAGCGTTAACCGGGACAGGGGATCGAACATTCAGTACTTC.

A note on this clonotype: Its ends do not fully match the called genes, so a read error is possible. V gene TRBV20-1 combines with J gene TRBJ1-1; no firm D call. This CDR3 is 13 amino acids long. Per the germline V gene, CDR1 is DFQATT and CDR2 is SNEGSKA (reference sequence). The DNA of the CDR3 is TGCAGTGCTAGAGATTGGGAGAACACTGAAACTTCCTTT. Protein product: CSARDWENTETSF.

This clonotype was observed at least ten times. The chain joins TRBV7-9 to TRBJ1-4; D perhaps matches TRBD1 (6 bases). Germline CDR1 SEHNR, CDR2 FQNEAQ (reference sequence). The CDR3 loop spans 15 amino acids. Trimming took off 4 bases at V and 8 bases at J, with 17 bases between the two ends. The CDR3 bases are TGTGCCAGCAGCTCCTTAAACAGGGTCGAGGAAAAACTGTTTTTT. This translates into CASSSLNRVEEKLFF.

In regard to this clonotype: This may stem from a read error, because a much larger clone lies one nucleotide away. The rearrangement uses TRBV2 and TRBJ2-3; D is unclear. This CDR3 contains 14 residues. Germline V gene lookup returns CDR1 SNHLY and CDR2 FYNNEI. Trimming took off 3 bases at V and 6 bases at J, with 13 bases between the two ends. The CDR3 is CASSDLESWDTQYF. The CDR3 DNA is TGTGCCAGCAGTGACCTAGAGTCGTGGGATACGCAGTATTTT.

Many counts were recorded for this clonotype. The J gene is TRBJ2-7, the V gene TRBV20-1; D not certain. V was shortened by 2 bases and J by 2 bases, with 7 bases between the two germline ends. Germline CDR1 and CDR2: DFQATT and SNEGSKA (reference sequence). This CDR3 is 12 amino acids long. The CDR3 nucleotides are TGCAGTGCTAGATTCCAGACCTACGAGCAGTACTTC. Protein sequence: CSARFQTYEQYF.

With regard to this clonotype: A much larger clonotype is one base distant, so this may be a read error. This sequence joins TRBV5-8 and TRBJ2-1; no clear D. V was pared by 6 bases and J by 3 bases, with 16 bases between. Looked up from germline, CDR1 is SGHTS and CDR2 is YDEGEE. This CDR3 has 15 residues. The CDR3 loop reads CASIPTDGYYNEQFF. In DNA form, the CDR3 reads TGTGCCAGCATCCCGACGGACGGGTACTACAATGAGCAGTTCTTC.

Comment on this clonotype: At one end, the junction sequence differs from germline, possibly due to a read error. The chain recombines TRBV7-2 with TRBJ1-2, with TRBD1 as a possible D gene (6 bases). The CDR3 is 16 residues long. Germline loops: CDR1 SGHTA, CDR2 FQGNSA. The CDR3 loop is CANSEGGGLPNYGYTF. In DNA, the CDR3 is TGCGCCAACTCAGAGGGGGGAGGATTACCTAACTATGGCTACACCTTC.

There are many counts of this clonotype. CDR3 amino acids: CASSQGVHGYTF. The DNA of the CDR3 is TGTGCCAGCAGCCAGGGGGTCCATGGCTACACCTTC. The chain combines TRBV3-1 with TRBJ1-2; D is possibly TRBD1 (5 bases). The germline V and J ends were trimmed by 3 bases and 6 bases, with 8 bases remaining between them. This CDR3 has 12 residues. Germline V gene data show CDR1 as LGHDT and CDR2 as YNNKEL (reference sequence).

This clonotype was seen repeatedly, ten times or more. J is TRBJ2-7 and V is TRBV6-2 or TRBV6-3; 7 nucleotides align to TRBD1. CDR3 length: 15 residues. From germline, CDR1 is MNHEY and CDR2 SVGEGT. V lost 7 bases, J lost 7 bases, and 16 bases stayed unmatched. The CDR3 loop is CASTRRQRGPLEQYF. The CDR3 nucleotides read TGTGCCAGCACCCGCCGTCAGAGGGGGCCTCTGGAGCAGTACTTC.